The clone carrying this T cell receptor beta chain was counted between two and nine times. CDR1 SGHVS and CDR2 FQNEAQ come from the germline V gene. Unmatched junction bases numbered 6, after V lost 5 bases and J lost 2 bases. The CDR3 length is 14 residues. The data originate from a study of blood T cell repertoires in COVID-19. Profiling relied on immunoSEQ multiplex PCR, and the TCRdb table lists in-frame clones only, not all of them. The sample contains about 130,000 clones, around 81% of which appear only once. This chain joins TRBV7-8 and TRBJ2-7; TRBD1 matches at 7 bases. Sequenced input: peripheral blood. The receptor was derived from a man aged 60 to 75 with acute or convalescent COVID-19. The CDR3 loop is CASSRTGLTYEQYF. The CDR3 bases are TGTGCCAGCAGCAGGACAGGATTGACCTACGAGCAGTACTTC.